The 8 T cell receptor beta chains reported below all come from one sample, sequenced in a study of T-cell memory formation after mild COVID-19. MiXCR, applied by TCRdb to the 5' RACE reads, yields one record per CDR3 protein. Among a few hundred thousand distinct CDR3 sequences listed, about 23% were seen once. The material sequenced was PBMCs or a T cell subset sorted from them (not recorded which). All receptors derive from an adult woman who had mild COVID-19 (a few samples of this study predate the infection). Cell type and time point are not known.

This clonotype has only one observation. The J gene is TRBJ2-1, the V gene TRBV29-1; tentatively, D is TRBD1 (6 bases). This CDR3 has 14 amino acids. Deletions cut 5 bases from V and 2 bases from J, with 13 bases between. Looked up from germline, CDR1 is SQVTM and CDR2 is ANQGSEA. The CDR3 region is CSVKGQGTYNEQFF. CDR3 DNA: TGCAGCGTTAAAGGGCAGGGGACCTACAATGAGCAGTTCTTC.

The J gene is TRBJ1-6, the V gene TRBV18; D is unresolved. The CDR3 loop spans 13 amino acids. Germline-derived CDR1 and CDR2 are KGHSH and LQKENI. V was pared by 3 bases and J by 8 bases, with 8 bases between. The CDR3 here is CASSPRVDSPLHF. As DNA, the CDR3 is TGTGCCAGCTCACCCCGGGTGGATTCACCCCTCCACTTT. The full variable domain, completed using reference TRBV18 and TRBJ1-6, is NAGVMQNPRHLVRRRGQEARLRCSPMKGHSHVYWYRQLPEEGLKFMVYLQKENIIDESGMPKERFSAEFPKEGPSILRIQQVVRGDSAAYFCASSPRVDSPLHFGNGTRLTVT.

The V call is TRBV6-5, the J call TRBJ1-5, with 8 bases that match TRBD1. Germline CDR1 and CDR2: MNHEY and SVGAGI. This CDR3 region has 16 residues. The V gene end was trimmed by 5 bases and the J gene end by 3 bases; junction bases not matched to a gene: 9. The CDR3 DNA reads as TGTGCCAGCAGTCCAAAACAGGGGGAGATCAATCAGCCCCAGCATTTT. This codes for CASSPKQGEINQPQHF.

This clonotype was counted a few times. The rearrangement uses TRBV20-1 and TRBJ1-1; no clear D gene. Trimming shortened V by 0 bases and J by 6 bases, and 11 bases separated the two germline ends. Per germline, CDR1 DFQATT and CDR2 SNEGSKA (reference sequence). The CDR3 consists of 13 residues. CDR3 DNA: TGCAGTGCTAGAGAGGAACTCTTATCTGAAGCTTTCTTT. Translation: CSAREELLSEAFF.

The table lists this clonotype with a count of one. Here the CDR3 reads CASGSQPGRSPYEQYF. The CDR3 nucleotides are TGTGCCAGCGGCTCCCAGCCGGGACGCTCCCCCTACGAGCAGTACTTC. The chain carries TRBV7-2 and TRBJ2-7; perhaps D is TRBD1 or TRBD2 (5 bases each). The CDR3 extends over 16 amino acids. Trimming took 8 bases from V and 2 from J, leaving 22 bases between them. The germline gives CDR1 SGHTA, CDR2 FQGNSA. Complete variable domain (other parts from reference TRBV7-2 and TRBJ2-7): GAGVSQSPSNKVTEKGKDVELRCDPISGHTALYWYRQSLGQGLEFLIYFQGNSAPDKSGLPSDRFSAERTGGSVSTLTIQRTQQEDSAVYLCASGSQPGRSPYEQYFGPGTRLTVT.

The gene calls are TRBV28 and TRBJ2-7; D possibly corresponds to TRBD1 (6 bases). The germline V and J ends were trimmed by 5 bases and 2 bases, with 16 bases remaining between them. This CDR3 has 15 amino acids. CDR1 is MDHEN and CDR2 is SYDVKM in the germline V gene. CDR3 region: CASSNPGALAYEQYF. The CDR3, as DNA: TGTGCCAGCAGTAACCCAGGGGCGTTAGCCTACGAGCAGTACTTC.

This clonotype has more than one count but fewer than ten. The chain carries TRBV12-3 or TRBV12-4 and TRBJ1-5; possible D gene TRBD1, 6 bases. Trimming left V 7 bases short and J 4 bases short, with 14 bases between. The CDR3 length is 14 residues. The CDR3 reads CASKGDTPNQPQHF. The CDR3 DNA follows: TGTGCCAGCAAAGGGGACACTCCAAATCAGCCCCAGCATTTT.

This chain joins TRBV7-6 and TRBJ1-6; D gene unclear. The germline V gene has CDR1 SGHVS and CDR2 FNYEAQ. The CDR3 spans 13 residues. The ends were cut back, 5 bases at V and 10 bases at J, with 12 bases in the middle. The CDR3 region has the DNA TGTGCCAGCAGCGATAGAACCGGGTCACCCCTCCACTTT. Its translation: CASSDRTGSPLHF.